This TCR beta chain was profiled in a study of blood T cell repertoires in COVID-19. Study as a whole: Samples representing acute and convalescent COVID-19 were sourced from the United States, Italy and Spain. Sources were T cells, B-cell-depleted T cells, or PBMCs; the material itself was cDNA or gDNA.

CDR1 and CDR2 (germline): SSHAT, FNYEAQ (reference sequence). The CDR3 covers 15 residues. A remark on this clone: Germline is not matched at one junction end, which may reflect a read error.

Authors' data handling: Amplifying reference gene primers gave estimates of nucleated cell counts. Only in-frame clones appear in the TCRdb table, and some are missing; sequencing was by immunoSEQ multiplex PCR. The V and J calls and clone size come from that table; D and trimming were worked out from the DNA. The data hold approximately 150,000 clones, with approximately 83% observed a single time. The origin of this receptor is a man between 65 and 80 years old with acute or convalescent COVID-19. Sequencing was performed on peripheral blood. V is TRBV7-7 and J is TRBJ2-1; D might be TRBD1 (5 bases). DNA of the CDR3: TGTGCTAGCAGCTTTGACAGTGCCTCCTACAATGAGCAGTTCTTC. Protein product: CASSFDSASYNEQFF.